Presented here are 11 T cell receptor beta chains from one specimen sequenced in a study of T cells after yellow fever vaccination. TCRdb redid the calling of the 5' RACE reads with MiXCR, one entry per CDR3 protein. The sample records roughly 500,000 distinct CDR3 sequences, approximately 21% being singletons. Material: PBMCs, obtained 15 days after the yellow fever booster vaccination. The receptors shown here come from a man aged 25 to 40 who received the YFV17D yellow fever vaccine.

This chain links TRBV20-1 with TRBJ2-2; 8 bases agree with TRBD2. The J segment lost 2 bases and the V segment lost 6 bases, leaving 2 bases of the junction unmatched. Germline V gene lookup returns CDR1 DFQATT and CDR2 SNEGSKA (reference sequence). The CDR3 consists of 13 residues. This CDR3 reads CSARTSNTGELFF. CDR3 nucleotide sequence: TGCAGTGCGAGGACTAGCAACACCGGGGAGCTGTTTTTT.

This clonotype was picked up a small number of times. The V call is TRBV20-1, the J call TRBJ1-2, with 7 bases matching TRBD1. The V gene's germline CDR1 is DFQATT and CDR2 SNEGSKA (reference sequence). The CDR3 sequence is 16 residues long. V was pared by 2 bases and J by 4 bases, with 13 bases of the junction left unmatched. The CDR3 reads CSARRDSLGRAYGYTF. The CDR3 nucleotides read TGCAGTGCTAGACGGGACAGCCTAGGTCGTGCCTATGGCTACACCTTC.

This clonotype occurred a few times. The chain couples TRBV4-2 to TRBJ2-2, with no clear D. Trimming shortened V by 0 bases and J by 4 bases, and 9 bases separated the two germline ends. Looked up from germline, CDR1 is LGHNA and CDR2 is YNFKEQ. CDR3 length: 15 residues. CDR3 amino acids: CASSQETASTGELFF. The CDR3 DNA follows: TGTGCCAGCAGCCAAGAAACGGCGAGCACCGGGGAGCTGTTTTTT.

This chain uses TRBV30 with TRBJ1-1, with D tentatively TRBD1 (5 bases). The V end lost 0 bases, the J end lost 11 bases, and 10 bases lay between the germline ends. Germline V gives CDR1 GTSNPN, CDR2 SVGIG (reference sequence). The CDR3 is 11 amino acids. This chain's CDR3 is CAWSVAGHAFF. CDR3 DNA sequence: TGTGCCTGGAGTGTTGCGGGGCATGCTTTCTTT.

The chain combines TRBV28 with TRBJ2-7; no definite D call. The CDR3 has 14 residues. Germline values: CDR1 MDHEN, CDR2 SYDVKM. Trimming took off 2 bases at V and 0 bases at J, with 8 bases between the two ends. CDR3 sequence reads: CASSLVLDSYEQYF. In DNA, the CDR3 is TGTGCCAGCAGTTTAGTTTTAGACTCCTACGAGCAGTACTTC. The variable domain in full, with the rest retrieved from reference TRBV28 and TRBJ2-7, is DVKVTQSSRYLVKRTGEKVFLECVQDMDHENMFWYRQDPGLGLRLIYFSYDVKMKEKGDIPEGYSVSREKKERFSLILESASTNQTSMYLCASSLVLDSYEQYFGPGTRLTVT.

The CDR3 bases are TGTGCCACCGGGGGGGACAGGGCCCACGAGCAGTACTTC. It is translated as CATGGDRAHEQYF. This chain connects TRBV6-1 to TRBJ2-7, with a tentative D call TRBD1 (9 bases). CDR3 length: 13 amino acids. The germline V gene encodes CDR1 MNHNS and CDR2 SASEGT. Trimming cost V 10 bases and J 5 bases, with 18 bases left between them.

This clonotype was counted many times. The V call is TRBV5-1, the J call TRBJ2-5; 8 nucleotides line up with TRBD1. Trimming cost V 4 bases and J 2 bases; bases outside gene matches: 4. Germline CDR1 and CDR2: SGHRS and YFSETQ. The CDR3 sequence is 14 residues long. In nucleotides, the CDR3 is TGCGCCAGCAGCCCGGGACAGGCTCAAGAGACCCAGTACTTC. It specifies CASSPGQAQETQYF.

This clonotype has only one observation. The chain links TRBV24-1 to TRBJ2-3; D remains ambiguous. The V and J ends lost 5 bases and 6 bases respectively, with 11 bases between them. This CDR3 comprises 13 residues. Germline CDR1 reads KGHDR; CDR2 reads SFDVKD. CDR3 protein: CATSVDGMDTQYF. In DNA form, the CDR3 reads TGTGCCACCAGTGTCGATGGTATGGATACGCAGTATTTT.

This clonotype appeared a few times. This sequence joins TRBV7-2 and TRBJ2-7; D is unclear. The CDR3 has 15 residues. Deletions cut 1 base from V and 3 bases from J, with 13 bases between. The germline gives CDR1 SGHTA, CDR2 FQGNSA. The CDR3 region is CASSLERIHRYEQYF. The CDR3 nucleotides read TGTGCCAGCAGCTTAGAGAGGATTCATCGCTACGAGCAGTACTTC.

The J gene is TRBJ1-1, the V gene TRBV7-2; tentatively, D is TRBD1 (5 bases). The germline V and J ends were trimmed by 2 bases and 4 bases, with 11 bases remaining between them. Looked up from germline, CDR1 is SGHTA and CDR2 is FQGNSA. CDR3 length: 14 residues. This chain's CDR3 is CASSLWGTGTEAFF. The DNA for the CDR3 is TGTGCCAGCAGCTTATGGGGCACGGGCACTGAAGCTTTCTTT.

The chain carries TRBV7-6 and TRBJ2-2, with TRBD2 identical over 7 bases. With 6 bases clipped from V and 3 bases from J, the junction kept 16 bases outside the gene matches. Germline lookup yields CDR1 SGHVS and CDR2 FNYEAQ. The CDR3 has 18 amino acids. The CDR3 protein is CASSARGGSPLDTGELFF. The CDR3 bases are TGTGCCAGCAGTGCCCGGGGCGGGAGCCCCCTGGACACCGGGGAGCTGTTTTTT.